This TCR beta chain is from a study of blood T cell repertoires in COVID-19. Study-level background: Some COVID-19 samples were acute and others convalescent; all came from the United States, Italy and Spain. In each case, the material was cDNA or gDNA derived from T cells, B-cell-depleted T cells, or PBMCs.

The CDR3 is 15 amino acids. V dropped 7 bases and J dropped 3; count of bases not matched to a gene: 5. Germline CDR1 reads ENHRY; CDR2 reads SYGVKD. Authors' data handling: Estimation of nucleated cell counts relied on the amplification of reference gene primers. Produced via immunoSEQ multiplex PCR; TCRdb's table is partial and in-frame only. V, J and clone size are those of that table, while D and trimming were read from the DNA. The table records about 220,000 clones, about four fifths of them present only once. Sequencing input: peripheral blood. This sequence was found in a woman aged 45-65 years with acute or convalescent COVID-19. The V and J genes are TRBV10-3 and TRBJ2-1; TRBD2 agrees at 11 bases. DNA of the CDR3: TGTGCCATCACTGGGGGACTAGCGGACTACAATGAGCAGTTCTTC. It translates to CAITGGLADYNEQFF.